This record looks at one TCR beta chain sequence and its context. J was trimmed by 7 bases and V by 2 bases; bases with no gene match: 8. The CDR3 extends over 16 amino acids. Germline V lookup: CDR1 SGHTA, CDR2 FQGNSA. This sample was included in a study of blood T cell repertoires in COVID-19. Study-level background: Whether acute or convalescent, the COVID-19 samples came from the United States, Italy and Spain. Sample material is recorded as cDNA or gDNA derived from T cells, B-cell-depleted T cells, or PBMCs.

Measured with immunoSEQ multiplex PCR; TCRdb has only the in-frame clones, and not every one. Among 200,000 or so clones listed, approximately 84% were seen once. Sequencing input: peripheral blood. The sequence came from a human donor with acute or convalescent COVID-19. The donor label of this sample is uncertain. The chain couples TRBV7-2 to TRBJ2-2, with 9 nucleotides matching TRBD2. The CDR3 here is CASSLKSAGGVGELFF. The CDR3 DNA is TGTGCCAGCAGCTTAAAGTCGGCGGGAGGGGTCGGGGAGCTGTTTTTT.